This T cell receptor (beta chain) was sequenced in a study of CD8+ T cells in alopecia areata. Treatment: oral pan-JAK inhibitor, 5-10 mg twice daily. About this clone itself: Its antigen is not known.

Findings and caveats of the study: Sequences from scalp samples also cover resident alphabeta T cells of normal skin.

Reverse transcribed after extraction, RNA yielded cDNA as the sequencing template. Repertoires were generated with immunoSEQ multiplex PCR, while TCRdb's copy carries only in-frame clones and drops some. The sample includes 150,000 to 200,000 clones, about three fifths seen only once; the top ten take approximately 0.91%. The ends were cut back, 4 bases at V and 5 bases at J, with 17 bases in the middle. Germline V lookup: CDR1 LGHNA, CDR2 YNFKEQ. CDR3 length: 16 amino acids. The clonotype originates from a human donor with alopecia areata. The chain employs TRBV4-2 and TRBJ2-2; tentative D call: TRBD1 (6 bases). The source material was CD4+ T cells sorted from blood, sampled at week 4, from a patient treated with tofacitinib. The CDR3 here is CASSRNRDLGTGELFF. The DNA for the CDR3 is TGTGCCAGCAGCCGAAACAGGGATTTAGGGACCGGGGAGCTGTTTTTT.